This TCR beta chain comes out of a study of cytomegalovirus exposure and HLA in healthy donors (dated by TCRdb to about 2017). Regarding the study in general: The 500 to 700 repertoires of the first cohort and the 120 validation repertoires were produced on the same platform, according to a later analysis. To predict cytomegalovirus infection status, the study combined high-throughput TCR immunosequencing, statistical association of individual TCRs with disease status, and machine learning. In addition to the first cohort of 666 subjects, a separate validation cohort of approximately 130 different subjects was used. The study was designed to test whether signatures of past pathogen exposure could be identified by cataloging public T cell receptors. Results and caveats for the whole study, not just this receptor: Most TCR sequences were observed very rarely across donors, whereas some public TCRs were present in many individuals. Cytomegalovirus status was reported to be diagnosed by the classifier with high specificity and sensitivity in both the original and validation cohorts. The validation cohort had no HLA typing available for a later analysis, so co-occurrence within that cohort was assessed over all 120 or so repertoires. Subsequent analysis determined that TCRs grouped into clusters in the first cohort also showed a tendency toward co-occurrence across the 120 or so validation repertoires, and 85% to 95% of cluster scores exceeded 0. A few of the identified cytomegalovirus-associated TCR beta chains were confirmed in vitro to be specific for cytomegalovirus antigens. The authors suggested that the approach could potentially be extended to other disease states and immunological phenotypes. The study gave a list of under 200 TCR beta chains associated with cytomegalovirus.

The donors were included in the validation cohort of 130 or so subjects, a group kept apart from the approximately 700-subject first cohort. Trimming at the junction amounts to 4 bases on V and 8 bases on J, and the germline ends lie 9 bases apart. The CDR3 numbers 12 residues from cysteine through phenylalanine. The read is trimmed to its CDR3 DNA, 36 bases read in frame from base 1. CDR1 MNHNS and CDR2 SASEGT are derived from the germline V gene. Libraries were built with the immunoSEQ multiplex PCR assay. Processing in the source paper ran as follows. A statistical classification framework was built to diagnose cytomegalovirus status from the catalog of TCR beta chain sequences. TCRdb retrieved this table from immuneACCESS and kept in-frame rearrangements only. Not all clones are present; in checked studies, unresolved V genes account for under half, and no reason is known for the remainder. V and J calls and clone size follow that table, whereas D and trimming were derived from the DNA. For this sample there are around 63,000 clones; 90% to 97% appear just once. The top ten clonotypes cover around 1% of the sample.

As regards this clone: Its antigen is currently not known. Base-call qualities are not available, and no considerably larger clone is one nucleotide away.

The TCR was taken from a young woman in good health and CMV-seronegative. The sequenced sample was PBMCs. Recombination connected TRBV6-1 to TRBJ1-3; the D gene cannot be resolved reliably. For the CDR3, the sequence is CASSVSGDTIYF. In nucleotides, the sequence is TGTGCCAGCAGTGTTTCGGGTGACACCATATATTTT.